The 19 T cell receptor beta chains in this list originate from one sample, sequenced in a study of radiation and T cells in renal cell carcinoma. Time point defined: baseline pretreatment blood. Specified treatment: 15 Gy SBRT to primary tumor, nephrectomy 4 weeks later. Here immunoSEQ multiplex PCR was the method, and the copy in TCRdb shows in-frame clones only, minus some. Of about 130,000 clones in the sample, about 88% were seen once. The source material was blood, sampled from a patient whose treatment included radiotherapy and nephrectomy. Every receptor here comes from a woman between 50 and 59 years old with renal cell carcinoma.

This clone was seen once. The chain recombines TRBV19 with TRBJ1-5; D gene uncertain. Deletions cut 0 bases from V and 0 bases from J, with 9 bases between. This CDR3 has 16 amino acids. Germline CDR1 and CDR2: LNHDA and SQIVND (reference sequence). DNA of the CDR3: TGTGCCAGTAGTATAGAGGACGCAGATAGCAATCAGCCCCAGCATTTT. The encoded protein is CASSIEDADSNQPQHF.

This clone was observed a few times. The CDR3 is CSALGQPNTEAFF. The CDR3 DNA sequence: TGCAGCGCCTTGGGACAGCCGAACACTGAAGCTTTCTTT. The chain is built from TRBV29-1 and TRBJ1-1; the match to TRBD1 covers 7 bases. The V gene's germline CDR1 is SQVTM and CDR2 ANQGSEA. CDR3 size: 13 residues. V was pared by 7 bases and J by 1 base, with 6 bases of the junction left unmatched.

CDR3 DNA: TGTGCCAGCAGCGTAGACTTATCCCAGCCCCAGCATTTT. This translates into CASSVDLSQPQHF. V gene TRBV9 combines with J gene TRBJ1-5; unclear D gene. Trimming took 0 bases from V and 7 from J, leaving 8 bases between them. The CDR3 is 13 amino acids. The V gene's germline CDR1 is SGDLS and CDR2 YYNGEE. Combining the CDR3 with reference TRBV9 and TRBJ1-5 gives the whole variable domain DSGVTQTPKHLITATGQRVTLRCSPRSGDLSVYWYQQSLDQGLQFLIQYYNGEERAKGNILERFSAQQFPDLHSELNLSSLELGDSALYFCASSVDLSQPQHFGDGTRLSIL.

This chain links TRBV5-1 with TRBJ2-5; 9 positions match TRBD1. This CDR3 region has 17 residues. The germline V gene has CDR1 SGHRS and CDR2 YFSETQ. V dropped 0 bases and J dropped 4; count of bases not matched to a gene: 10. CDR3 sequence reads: CASSLGGTGRRSETQYF. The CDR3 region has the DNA TGCGCCAGCAGCTTGGGAGGGACAGGGAGGAGATCAGAGACCCAGTACTTC.

This CDR3 reads CASSFFPRTGNNQPQHF. The DNA of the CDR3 is TGTGCCAGCAGCTTCTTTCCCCGTACAGGGAACAATCAGCCCCAGCATTTT. The genes are TRBV7-8 and TRBJ1-5; maybe TRBD1 (6 bases). Per germline, CDR1 SGHVS and CDR2 FQNEAQ. The CDR3 is 17 amino acids. Deletions cut 3 bases from V and 3 bases from J, with 18 bases between.

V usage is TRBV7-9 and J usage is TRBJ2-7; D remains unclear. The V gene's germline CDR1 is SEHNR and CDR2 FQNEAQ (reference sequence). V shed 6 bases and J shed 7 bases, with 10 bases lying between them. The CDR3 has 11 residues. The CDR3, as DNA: TGTGCCAGCAGTTATGGAAGGGAGCAGTACTTC. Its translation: CASSYGREQYF.

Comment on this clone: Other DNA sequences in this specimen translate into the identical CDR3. DNA for the CDR3: TGTGCCAGCAAAGGGGGAGACAACTATGGCTACACCTTC. It specifies CASKGGDNYGYTF. V gene TRBV2 combines with J gene TRBJ1-2; the D gene is possibly TRBD1 (6 bases). From germline, CDR1 is SNHLY and CDR2 FYNNEI. V lost 7 bases and J 2 bases, leaving 11 bases between the germline ends. This CDR3 has 13 amino acids.

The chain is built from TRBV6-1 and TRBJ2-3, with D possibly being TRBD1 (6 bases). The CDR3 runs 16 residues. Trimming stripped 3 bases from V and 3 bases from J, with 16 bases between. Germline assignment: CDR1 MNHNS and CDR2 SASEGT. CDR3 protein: CASSDRGTPTTDTQYF. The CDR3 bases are TGTGCCAGCAGTGACCGAGGGACACCAACGACAGATACGCAGTATTTT.

The CDR3 region has the DNA TGCGCCAGCAGCTCGCGGACTAGCGGGGGGCGGTCGGGGGCCAACGTCCTGACTTTC. The encoded protein is CASSSRTSGGRSGANVLTF. This rearrangement joins TRBV5-1 to TRBJ2-6; 14 bases are a match to TRBD2. CDR1 SGHRS and CDR2 YFSETQ come from the germline V gene. The V and J ends lost 3 bases and 4 bases, in that order; junction bases with no gene match: 9. The CDR3 extends over 19 amino acids. The complete variable domain, with remaining parts taken from reference TRBV5-1 and TRBJ2-6, reads KAGVTQTPRYLIKTRGQQVTLSCSPISGHRSVSWYQQTPGQGLQFLFEYFSETQRNKGNFPGRFSGRQFSNSRSEMNVSTLELGDSALYLCASSSRTSGGRSGANVLTFGAGSRLTVL.

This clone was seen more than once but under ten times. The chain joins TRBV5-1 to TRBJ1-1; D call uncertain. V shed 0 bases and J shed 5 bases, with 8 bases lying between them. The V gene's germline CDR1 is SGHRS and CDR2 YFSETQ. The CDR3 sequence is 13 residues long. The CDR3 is CASSLESETEAFF. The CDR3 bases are TGCGCCAGCAGCTTGGAGTCAGAAACTGAAGCTTTCTTT.

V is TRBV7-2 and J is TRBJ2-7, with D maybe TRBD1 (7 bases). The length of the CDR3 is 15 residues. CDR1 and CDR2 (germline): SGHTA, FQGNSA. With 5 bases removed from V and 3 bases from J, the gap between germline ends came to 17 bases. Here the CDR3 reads CASSPGGGRGYEQYF. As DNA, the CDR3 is TGTGCCAGCAGCCCAGGGGGTGGGCGGGGCTACGAGCAGTACTTC.

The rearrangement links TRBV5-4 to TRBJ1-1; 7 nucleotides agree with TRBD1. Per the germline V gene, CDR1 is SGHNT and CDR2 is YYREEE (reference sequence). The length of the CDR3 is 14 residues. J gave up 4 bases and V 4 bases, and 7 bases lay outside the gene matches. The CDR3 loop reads CASSRQGRSTEAFF. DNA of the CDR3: TGTGCCAGCAGCCGACAGGGTAGGAGCACTGAAGCTTTCTTT.

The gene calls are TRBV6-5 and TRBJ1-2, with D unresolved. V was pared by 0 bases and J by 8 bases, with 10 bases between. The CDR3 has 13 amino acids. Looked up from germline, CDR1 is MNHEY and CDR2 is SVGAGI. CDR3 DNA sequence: TGTGCCAGCAGTTACTCTAAGTCCCTAGGCTACACCTTC. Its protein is CASSYSKSLGYTF.

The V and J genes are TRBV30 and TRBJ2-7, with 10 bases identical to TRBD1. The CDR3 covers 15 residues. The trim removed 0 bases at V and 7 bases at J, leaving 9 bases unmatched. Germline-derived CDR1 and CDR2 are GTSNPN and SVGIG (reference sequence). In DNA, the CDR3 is TGTGCCTGGAGTGTAATAAGGGACAGGGGAAAAGAGCAGTACTTC. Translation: CAWSVIRDRGKEQYF.

CDR3 loop: CASSFGGVSSYEQYF. CDR3 bases: TGTGCCAGCAGCTTCGGGGGGGTTAGCTCCTACGAGCAGTACTTC. V usage is TRBV13 and J usage is TRBJ2-7; TRBD2 matches at 8 bases. This CDR3 region has 15 residues. V trimming: 3 bases; J trimming: 0 bases; junction bases outside the gene matches: 4. Germline loops: CDR1 PRHDT, CDR2 FYEKMQ (reference sequence).

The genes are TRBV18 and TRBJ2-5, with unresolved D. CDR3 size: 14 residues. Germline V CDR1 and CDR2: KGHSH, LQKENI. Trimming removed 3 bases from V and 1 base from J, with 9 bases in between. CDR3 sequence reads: CASSPLGLQETQYF. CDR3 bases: TGTGCCAGCTCACCTTTAGGGCTCCAAGAGACCCAGTACTTC.

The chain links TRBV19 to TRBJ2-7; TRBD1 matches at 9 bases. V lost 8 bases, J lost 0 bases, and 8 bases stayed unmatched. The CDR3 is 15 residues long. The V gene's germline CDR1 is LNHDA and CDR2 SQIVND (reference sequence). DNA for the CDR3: TGTGCCAGTGCGAGGACAGGGGAGAGCTCCTACGAGCAGTACTTC. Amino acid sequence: CASARTGESSYEQYF.

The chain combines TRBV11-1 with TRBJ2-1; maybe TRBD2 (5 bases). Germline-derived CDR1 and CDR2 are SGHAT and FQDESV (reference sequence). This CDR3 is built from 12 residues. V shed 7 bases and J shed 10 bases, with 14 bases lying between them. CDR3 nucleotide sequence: TGTGCCAGCACCACTGAAGCGGTAGAGCAGTTCTTC. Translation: CASTTEAVEQFF.

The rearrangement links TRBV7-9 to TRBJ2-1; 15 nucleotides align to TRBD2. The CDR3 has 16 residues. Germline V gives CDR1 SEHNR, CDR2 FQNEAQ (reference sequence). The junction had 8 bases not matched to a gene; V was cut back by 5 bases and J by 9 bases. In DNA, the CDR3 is TGTGCCAGCAGCGACCGGACTAGCGGGGGGGCAGGTGAGCAGTTCTTC. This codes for CASSDRTSGGAGEQFF.